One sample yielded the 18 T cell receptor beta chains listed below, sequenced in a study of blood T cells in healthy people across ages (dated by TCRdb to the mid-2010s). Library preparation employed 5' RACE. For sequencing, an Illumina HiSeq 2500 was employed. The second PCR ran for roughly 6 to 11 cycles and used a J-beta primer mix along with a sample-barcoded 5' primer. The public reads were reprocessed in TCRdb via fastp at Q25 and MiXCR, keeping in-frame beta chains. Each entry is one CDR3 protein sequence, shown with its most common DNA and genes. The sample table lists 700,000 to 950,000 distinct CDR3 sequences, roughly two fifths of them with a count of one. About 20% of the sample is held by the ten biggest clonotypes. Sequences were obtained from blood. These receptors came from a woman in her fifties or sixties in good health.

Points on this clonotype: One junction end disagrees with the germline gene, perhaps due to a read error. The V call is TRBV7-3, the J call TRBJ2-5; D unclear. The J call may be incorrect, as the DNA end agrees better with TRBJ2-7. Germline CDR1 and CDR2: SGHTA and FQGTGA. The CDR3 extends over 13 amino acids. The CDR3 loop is CASSLFSSCEQYF. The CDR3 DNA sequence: TGTGCCAGCAGCTTGTTCAGTTCCTGCGAGCAGTACTTC.

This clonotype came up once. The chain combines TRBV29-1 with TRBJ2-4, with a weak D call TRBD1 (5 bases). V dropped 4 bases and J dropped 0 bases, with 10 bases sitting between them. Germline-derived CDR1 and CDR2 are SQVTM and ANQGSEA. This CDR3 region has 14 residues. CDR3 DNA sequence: TGCAGCGTTGGGACACCTTCAGCCAAAAACATTCAGTACTTC. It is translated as CSVGTPSAKNIQYF.

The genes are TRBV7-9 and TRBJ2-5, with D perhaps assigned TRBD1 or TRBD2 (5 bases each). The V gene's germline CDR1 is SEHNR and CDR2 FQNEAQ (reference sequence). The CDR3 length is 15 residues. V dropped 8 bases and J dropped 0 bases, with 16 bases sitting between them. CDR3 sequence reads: CASGTRMTDQETQYF. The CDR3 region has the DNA TGTGCCAGCGGCACTAGGATGACAGACCAAGAGACCCAGTACTTC.

CDR3: CSVELSGPTEAFF. Written as DNA, the CDR3 is TGCAGCGTTGAATTAAGCGGGCCTACTGAAGCTTTCTTT. This chain links TRBV29-1 with TRBJ1-1; D is uncertain. V dropped 2 bases and J dropped 5 bases, with 12 bases sitting between them. The CDR3 has 13 residues. Germline assignment: CDR1 SQVTM and CDR2 ANQGSEA.

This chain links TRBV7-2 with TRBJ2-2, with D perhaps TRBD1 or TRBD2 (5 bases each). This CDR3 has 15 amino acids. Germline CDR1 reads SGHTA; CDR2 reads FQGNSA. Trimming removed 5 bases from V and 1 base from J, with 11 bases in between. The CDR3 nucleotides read TGTGCCAGCAGCCTGGATGGGGGGAACACCGGGGAGCTGTTTTTT. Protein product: CASSLDGGNTGELFF.

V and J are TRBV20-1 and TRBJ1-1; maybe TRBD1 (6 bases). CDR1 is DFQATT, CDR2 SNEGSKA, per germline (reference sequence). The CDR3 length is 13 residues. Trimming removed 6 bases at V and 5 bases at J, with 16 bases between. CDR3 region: CSASGTRRTEAFF. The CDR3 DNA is TGCAGTGCCTCCGGGACACGGAGGACTGAAGCTTTCTTT.

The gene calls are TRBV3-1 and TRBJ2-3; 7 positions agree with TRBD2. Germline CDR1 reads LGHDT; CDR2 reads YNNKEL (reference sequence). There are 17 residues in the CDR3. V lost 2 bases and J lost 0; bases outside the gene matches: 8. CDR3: CASSQRLAVSSTDTQYF. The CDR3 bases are TGTGCCAGCAGCCAACGCCTAGCGGTGTCTAGCACAGATACGCAGTATTTT.

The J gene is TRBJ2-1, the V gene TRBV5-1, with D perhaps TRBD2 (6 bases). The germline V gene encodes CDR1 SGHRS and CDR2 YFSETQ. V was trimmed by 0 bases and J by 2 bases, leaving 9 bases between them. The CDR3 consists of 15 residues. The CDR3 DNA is TGCGCCAGCAGCTTGGCTAGCGATCCCTACAATGAGCAGTTCTTC. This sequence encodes CASSLASDPYNEQFF.

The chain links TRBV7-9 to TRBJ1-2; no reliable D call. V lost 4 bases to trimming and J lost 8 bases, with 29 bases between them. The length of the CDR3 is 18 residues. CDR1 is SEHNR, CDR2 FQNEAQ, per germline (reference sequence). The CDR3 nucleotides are TGTGCCAGCAGCTCAAAAGGTGGAATGGCCCCCCGAAGGCGAGGCTACACCTTC. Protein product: CASSSKGGMAPRRRGYTF.

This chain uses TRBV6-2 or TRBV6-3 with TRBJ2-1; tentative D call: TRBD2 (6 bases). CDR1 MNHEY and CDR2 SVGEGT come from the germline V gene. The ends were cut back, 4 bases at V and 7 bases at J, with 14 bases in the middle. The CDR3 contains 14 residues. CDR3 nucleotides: TGTGCCAGCAGTTTACCGACTAGTAGGAATGAGCAGTTCTTC. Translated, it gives CASSLPTSRNEQFF.

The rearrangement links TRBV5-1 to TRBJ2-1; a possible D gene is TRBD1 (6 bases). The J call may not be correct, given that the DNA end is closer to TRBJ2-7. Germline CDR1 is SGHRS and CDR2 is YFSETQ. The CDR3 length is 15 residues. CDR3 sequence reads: CASSLEGGSYNEQYF. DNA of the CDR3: TGCGCCAGCAGCTTGGAAGGGGGTAGCTACAATGAGCAGTACTTC.

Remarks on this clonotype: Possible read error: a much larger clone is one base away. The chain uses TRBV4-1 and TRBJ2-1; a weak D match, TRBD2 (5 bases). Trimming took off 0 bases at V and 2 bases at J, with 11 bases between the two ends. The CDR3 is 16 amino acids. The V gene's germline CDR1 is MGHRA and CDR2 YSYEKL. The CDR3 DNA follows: TGCGCCAGCAGCCAAGATGAGGGCGGAACCTACAATGAGCAGTTCTTC. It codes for CASSQDEGGTYNEQFF.

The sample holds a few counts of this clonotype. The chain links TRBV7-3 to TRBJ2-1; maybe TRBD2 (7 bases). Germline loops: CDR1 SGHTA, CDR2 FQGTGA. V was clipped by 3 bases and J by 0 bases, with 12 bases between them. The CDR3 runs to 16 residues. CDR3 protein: CASSFKGGNSYNEQFF. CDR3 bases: TGTGCCAGCAGCTTCAAGGGGGGGAACTCCTACAATGAGCAGTTCTTC.

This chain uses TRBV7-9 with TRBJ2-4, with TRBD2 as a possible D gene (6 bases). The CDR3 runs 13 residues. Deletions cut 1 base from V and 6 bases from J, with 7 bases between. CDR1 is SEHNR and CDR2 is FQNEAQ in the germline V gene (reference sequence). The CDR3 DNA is TGTGCCAGCAGCTTAGGGGACTCAAACATTCAGTACTTC. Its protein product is CASSLGDSNIQYF.

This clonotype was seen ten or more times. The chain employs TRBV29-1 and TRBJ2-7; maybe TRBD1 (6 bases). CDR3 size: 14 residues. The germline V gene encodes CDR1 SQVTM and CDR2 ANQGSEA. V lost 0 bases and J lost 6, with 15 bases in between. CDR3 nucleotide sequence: TGCAGCGTTGAAGATCCTGCAGGGGTGAGCGAGCAGTACTTC. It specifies CSVEDPAGVSEQYF.

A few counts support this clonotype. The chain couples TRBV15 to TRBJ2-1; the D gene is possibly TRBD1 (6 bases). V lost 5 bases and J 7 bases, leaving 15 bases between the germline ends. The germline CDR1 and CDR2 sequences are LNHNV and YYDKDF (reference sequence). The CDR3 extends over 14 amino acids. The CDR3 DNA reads TGTGCCACCAGCCGTCCAGGGGTCGGAAATGAGCAGTTCTTC. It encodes CATSRPGVGNEQFF.

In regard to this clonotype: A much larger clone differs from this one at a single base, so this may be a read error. CDR3 loop: CASNASTDTQYF. The CDR3 nucleotides are TGTGCCAGCAACGCTAGCACAGATACGCAGTATTTT. The rearrangement uses TRBV11-2 and TRBJ2-3, with D unresolved. V gave up 7 bases and J gave up 0 bases, with 5 bases separating them. The CDR3 has 12 residues. Germline lookup yields CDR1 SGHAT and CDR2 FQNNGV. Drawing the rest from reference TRBV11-2 and TRBJ2-3, the complete variable domain is EAGVAQSPRYKIIEKRQSVAFWCNPISGHATLYWYQQILGQGPKLLIQFQNNGVVDDSQLPKDRFSAERLKGVDSTLKIQPAKLEDSAVYLCASNASTDTQYFGPGTRLTVL.

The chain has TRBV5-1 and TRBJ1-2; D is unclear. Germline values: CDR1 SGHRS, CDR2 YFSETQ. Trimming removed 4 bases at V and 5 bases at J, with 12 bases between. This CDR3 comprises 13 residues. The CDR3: CASSADTAYGYTF. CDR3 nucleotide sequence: TGCGCCAGCAGCGCAGACACGGCTTATGGCTACACCTTC.